This T cell receptor (beta chain) originates from a study of blood T cell repertoires in COVID-19. Across the study: Sites in the United States, Italy and Spain provided acute and convalescent COVID-19 samples. From T cells, B-cell-depleted T cells, or PBMCs came the material, which was cDNA or gDNA.

Only one count was recorded for this clone. Within the sample, other DNA sequences also encode this same CDR3. J gave up 0 bases and V 2 bases, and 3 bases lay outside the gene matches. CDR1 and CDR2 from the germline V gene are KGHSH and LQKENI. This CDR3 is built from 16 residues. The authors' processing: Amplification of reference gene primers provided the estimated nucleated cell counts. Here immunoSEQ multiplex PCR was the method, and the copy in TCRdb shows in-frame clones only, minus some. That table supplies the V and J calls and clone size; D and trimming were determined from the DNA. The sample includes about 150,000 clones, approximately 90% seen only once; the top ten take approximately 4.1%.

The genes are TRBV18 and TRBJ1-3, with 8 bases matching TRBD1. This TCR derives from a woman aged 55 to 70 with active or convalescent COVID-19. The specimen was peripheral blood. The CDR3 DNA sequence: TGTGCCAGCTCACCAGGACAGGGCAACTCTGGAAACACCATATATTTT. It specifies CASSPGQGNSGNTIYF.